The present T cell receptor beta chain was sequenced within a study of blood T cells in healthy people across ages. Whole-study results and caveats: Getting older went along with TCR beta diversity per million T cells dropping roughly linearly.

The CDR3 consists of 18 residues. About this clonotype itself: Its antigen is not identified.

It was with a sample-barcoded 5' primer and a J-beta primer mix that a second PCR of about 7 to 12 cycles was run. MiXCR, applied by TCRdb to the 5' RACE reads, yields one record per CDR3 protein. Of nearly 800,000 distinct CDR3 sequences detected, roughly 56% appear once; the ten largest clones hold about 26%. Sample donors were healthy Caucasian individuals that came from Russia, aged 6 to 90. Sequenced sample: blood. The sequence came from a man aged 35 to 55 in good health. This chain uses TRBV21-1 with TRBJ2-4; no DNA check was done on the table's D call, TRBD1. The J call may be wrong; the DNA end is better matched by TRBJ2-7. TRBV21-1 corresponds to a pseudogene. CDR3 nucleotide sequence: TGTGCCAGCAGCCCTGGGGTCCGGGACAGGGAGGTATCCTACGAGCAGTACTTC. Residues: CASSPGVRDREVSYEQYF.